The 22 T cell receptor beta chains presented below share a single source sample, sequenced in a study of cytomegalovirus exposure and HLA in healthy donors. The primer mix had 60 Vbeta and 13 Jbeta primers. TCRdb's copy holds only in-frame clones and misses some; the assay was immunoSEQ multiplex PCR. The sample lists 150,000 to 200,000 clones, about 73% occurring once. Sequences were obtained from PBMCs. The receptor source for this set is a woman in her forties or fifties in good health and CMV-seropositive.

The chain recombines TRBV19 with TRBJ1-6; tentatively, D is TRBD1 (5 bases). The CDR3 sequence is 14 residues long. Looked up from germline, CDR1 is LNHDA and CDR2 is SQIVND (reference sequence). The V and J ends lost 3 bases and 5 bases respectively, with 8 bases between them. The CDR3 loop is CASSMGTNNSPLHF. DNA of the CDR3: TGTGCCAGTAGTATGGGGACTAATAATTCACCCCTCCACTTT.

This clone appeared a few times. This chain uses TRBV5-1 with TRBJ1-2; 7 bases agree with TRBD1. Germline V lookup: CDR1 SGHRS, CDR2 YFSETQ. The CDR3 runs to 15 residues. V lost 2 bases and J lost 4; bases outside the gene matches: 8. CDR3 region: CASSLASTGSYGYTF. The CDR3 bases are TGCGCCAGCAGCTTAGCTTCGACAGGGAGCTATGGCTACACCTTC.

The rearrangement joins TRBV6-5 to TRBJ1-5, with D possibly TRBD1 on 6 matching bases. The CDR3 loop spans 15 amino acids. CDR1 and CDR2 from the germline V gene are MNHEY and SVGAGI. Trimming shortened V by 6 bases and J by 0 bases, and 12 bases separated the two germline ends. CDR3 nucleotide sequence: TGTGCCAGCAGCCTTGACAGGAATAGCAATCAGCCCCAGCATTTT. Translation: CASSLDRNSNQPQHF.

This clone was counted once. As DNA, the CDR3 is TGCAGCGTTTATGAGACAGGGGGCAAAACCGGGGAGCTGTTTTTT. Protein sequence: CSVYETGGKTGELFF. The chain employs TRBV29-1 and TRBJ2-2; 10 bases match TRBD1. V lost 5 bases, J lost 5 bases, and 8 bases stayed unmatched. This CDR3 comprises 15 residues. CDR1 is SQVTM and CDR2 is ANQGSEA in the germline V gene.

The J gene is TRBJ2-2, the V gene TRBV30, with 9 bases lining up with TRBD1. The CDR3 spans 20 residues. Germline V CDR1 and CDR2: GTSNPN, SVGIG (reference sequence). The V gene end was trimmed by 0 bases and the J gene end by 6 bases; junction bases not matched to a gene: 20. For the CDR3, the DNA is TGTGCCTGGAGTGTAATGCTCTATTCTCGCGGGACAGGGCCCCCCGGGGAGCTGTTTTTT. It is translated as CAWSVMLYSRGTGPPGELFF. Filled out from reference TRBV30 and TRBJ2-2, the complete variable domain reads SQTIHQWPATLVQPVGSPLSLECTVEGTSNPNLYWYRQAAGRGLQLLFYSVGIGQISSEVPQNLSASRPQDRQFILSSKKLLLSDSGFYLCAWSVMLYSRGTGPPGELFFGEGSRLTVL.

The CDR3 loop reads CASSFSGGQMGDTQYF. The CDR3 DNA is TGCGCCAGCAGCTTTAGCGGGGGTCAAATGGGAGATACGCAGTATTTT. The chain links TRBV5-1 to TRBJ2-3, with TRBD2 matching over 9 bases. There are 16 residues in the CDR3. Germline lookup yields CDR1 SGHRS and CDR2 YFSETQ. The V segment lost 2 bases and the J segment 5 bases; nucleotides outside the gene matches: 9.

A remark on this clone: Germline and junction disagree at one end, which may indicate a read error. The chain's CDR3 is CATSEDSGGAGQFF. The CDR3 bases are TGCGCCACCAGCGAAGATAGCGGGGGGGCGGGGCAGTTCTTC. The rearrangement joins TRBV5-1 to TRBJ2-1; 11 bases agree with TRBD2. The CDR3 runs 14 residues. Germline V gene lookup returns CDR1 SGHRS and CDR2 YFSETQ.

The V call is TRBV18, the J call TRBJ2-2; D perhaps matches TRBD1 (5 bases). CDR1 is KGHSH and CDR2 is LQKENI in the germline V gene. The CDR3 covers 15 residues. The V end was cut by 2 bases, the J end by 2 bases, with 9 bases between. The CDR3 nucleotides are TGTGCCAGCTCACCATTTGACAGTAACACCGGGGAGCTGTTTTTT. It translates to CASSPFDSNTGELFF.

The gene calls are TRBV2 and TRBJ2-7; 7 bases agree with TRBD2. Trimming at V came to 2 bases and at J to 4 bases, leaving 11 bases not matched to a gene. The CDR3 runs 16 residues. The germline V gene has CDR1 SNHLY and CDR2 FYNNEI. The CDR3 loop is CASSEFFGGGGYEQYF. The CDR3 DNA reads TGTGCCAGCAGTGAATTTTTTGGTGGGGGGGGGTACGAGCAGTACTTC.

CDR3 amino acids: CATSSRGRNYGYTF. In nucleotides, the CDR3 is TGTGCCACCAGCAGCAGGGGGCGGAACTATGGCTACACCTTC. This sequence joins TRBV15 and TRBJ1-2, with 8 nucleotides matching TRBD1. Trimming at V came to 3 bases and at J to 2 bases, leaving 2 bases not matched to a gene. CDR3 length: 14 residues. Germline-derived CDR1 and CDR2 are LNHNV and YYDKDF (reference sequence).

A remark on this clone: Germline is not matched at one junction end, which may reflect a read error. The rearrangement links TRBV6-1 to TRBJ2-5; D is perhaps TRBD2 (5 bases). The CDR3 runs to 14 residues. Germline V CDR1 and CDR2: MNHNS, SASEGT. CDR3 sequence: CASTLLRLQEPQYF. CDR3 coding DNA: TGTGCCAGCACCCTCTTAAGACTACAAGAGCCCCAGTACTTC.

The chain uses TRBV7-9 and TRBJ1-2; D ambiguous. Trimming took off 1 base at V and 3 bases at J, with 24 bases between the two ends. The CDR3 is 19 residues long. Germline assignment: CDR1 SEHNR and CDR2 FQNEAQ (reference sequence). CDR3: CASSLGLVRARALDYGYTF. The DNA for the CDR3 is TGTGCCAGCAGCTTAGGCTTGGTAAGGGCGCGGGCCCTGGACTATGGCTACACCTTC.

This clone occurred once. The rearrangement uses TRBV5-1 and TRBJ1-1; D remains unclear. The CDR3 contains 13 residues. The V end lost 4 bases, the J end lost 2 bases, and 9 bases lay between the germline ends. The germline gives CDR1 SGHRS, CDR2 YFSETQ. The CDR3 nucleotides read TGCGCCAGCAGCCCTGCGGTTAACACTGAAGCTTTCTTT. Translating it yields CASSPAVNTEAFF.

The chain uses TRBV28 and TRBJ2-7, with TRBD1 matching 8 bases. Unmatched junction bases numbered 5, after V lost 4 bases and J lost 0 bases. The length of the CDR3 is 15 residues. The V gene's germline CDR1 is MDHEN and CDR2 SYDVKM. Here the CDR3 reads CASSSTGTGSYEQYF. The CDR3 DNA follows: TGTGCCAGCAGTTCCACCGGGACAGGCTCCTACGAGCAGTACTTC.

The rearrangement joins TRBV6-1 to TRBJ1-5; D not certain. Germline assignment: CDR1 MNHNS and CDR2 SASEGT. The V gene lost 4 bases and the J gene lost 0 bases, with 10 bases spanning the gap. The CDR3 contains 15 residues. CDR3 sequence (DNA): TGTGCCAGCAGTGCGTCGGGATATAGCAATCAGCCCCAGCATTTT. Translation gives CASSASGYSNQPQHF.

The rearrangement uses TRBV27 and TRBJ2-5; perhaps TRBD1 as D (5 bases). The CDR3 contains 17 residues. V gave up 2 bases and J gave up 5 bases, with 21 bases separating them. Germline assignment: CDR1 MNHEY and CDR2 SMNVEV (reference sequence). CDR3: CASSLSWSQGLGETQYF. In nucleotides, the CDR3 is TGTGCCAGCAGTTTAAGTTGGTCGCAGGGCCTCGGGGAGACCCAGTACTTC.

The genes are TRBV11-2 and TRBJ2-3; D might be TRBD1 (5 bases). The CDR3 covers 12 residues. Between the trimmed V and J ends, which lost 5 bases and 9 bases, there was a span of 12 bases. Germline V gene lookup returns CDR1 SGHAT and CDR2 FQNNGV. CDR3 nucleotide sequence: TGTGCCAGCAGCCAGGTGGCAGGGACGCAGTATTTT. Protein product: CASSQVAGTQYF.

About this clone itself: A junction end diverges from the germline sequence, so it may reflect a read error. V is TRBV5-1 and J is TRBJ2-1, with 11 bases fitting TRBD1. The CDR3 covers 15 residues. CDR1 and CDR2 from the germline V gene are SGHRS and YFSETQ. The CDR3: CATSIGTGGNNGQFF. CDR3 nucleotide sequence: TGCGCCACCTCAATAGGGACAGGGGGGAACAATGGGCAGTTCTTC.

This rearrangement joins TRBV4-1 to TRBJ2-7; no clear D gene. This CDR3 region has 16 residues. Looked up from germline, CDR1 is MGHRA and CDR2 is YSYEKL. Trimming pared 1 base from V and 0 bases from J, leaving 13 bases between. CDR3 loop: CASSQGWQVSSYEQYF. CDR3 DNA: TGCGCCAGCAGCCAAGGGTGGCAGGTGAGCTCCTACGAGCAGTACTTC.

V is TRBV6-5 and J is TRBJ1-1; TRBD1 aligns across 7 bases. V shed 5 bases and J 3 bases; nucleotides not matched to a gene: 3. The CDR3 has 13 amino acids. Per the germline V gene, CDR1 is MNHEY and CDR2 is SVGAGI. In nucleotides, the CDR3 is TGTGCCAGCAGTCCAGGGGGGTACACTGAAGCTTTCTTT. Its translation: CASSPGGYTEAFF.

The CDR3 spells CASSRIFGGAFF. The CDR3 DNA follows: TGTGCCAGCAGTCGAATTTTTGGGGGGGCTTTCTTT. The chain couples TRBV6-5 to TRBJ1-1; possible D gene TRBD1, 5 bases. V lost 5 bases, J lost 11 bases, and 15 bases lay in between. The CDR3 runs 12 residues. Germline-derived CDR1 and CDR2 are MNHEY and SVGAGI.

The J gene is TRBJ1-5, the V gene TRBV19; 7 bases match TRBD1. The germline gives CDR1 LNHDA, CDR2 SQIVND (reference sequence). V lost 5 bases, J lost 3 bases, and 13 bases stayed unmatched. This CDR3 is 17 amino acids long. This CDR3 is CASSSKGGQTYNQPQHF. The CDR3 DNA is TGTGCCAGTAGTTCTAAAGGGGGACAGACCTACAATCAGCCCCAGCATTTT.